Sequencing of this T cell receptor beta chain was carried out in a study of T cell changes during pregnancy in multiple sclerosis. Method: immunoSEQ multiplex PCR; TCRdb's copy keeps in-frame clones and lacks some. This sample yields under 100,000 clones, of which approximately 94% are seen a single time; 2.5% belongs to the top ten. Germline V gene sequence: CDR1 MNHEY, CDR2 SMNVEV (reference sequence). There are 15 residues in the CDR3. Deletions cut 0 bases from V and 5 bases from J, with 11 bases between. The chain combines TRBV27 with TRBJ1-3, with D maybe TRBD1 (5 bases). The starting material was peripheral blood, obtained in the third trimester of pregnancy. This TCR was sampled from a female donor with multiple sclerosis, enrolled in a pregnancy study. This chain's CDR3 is CASSLSSGLRNTIYF. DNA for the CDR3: TGTGCCAGCAGTTTATCATCAGGGCTCCGAAACACCATATATTTT.